Listed below are T cell receptor beta chains from one sample, sequenced in a study of blood T cell repertoires in COVID-19. Here immunoSEQ multiplex PCR was the method, and the copy in TCRdb shows in-frame clones only, minus some. The sample records roughly 160,000 clones, around 82% being singletons. Sequenced material: peripheral blood. These receptors all come from a woman aged 70-85 years who had recovered from COVID-19. Each CDR3 is given with its conserved first and last residue. Clone size is given for some rows only: seen once, a few or many times, or a class if the clone is expanded.

clone_size | v_call | cdr3_aa
- | TRBV12-5 | CASGLGLAGGTSTDTQYF
- | TRBV4-1 | CASSHTGFRGANEQYF
- | TRBV9 | CASSLLGQRNQPQHF
- | TRBV10-3 | CAISEGGPGYNEQFF
- | TRBV5-1 | CASSLGQDQPQHF
- | TRBV4-3 | CASSQRGDVPDTQYF
- | TRBV27 | CASSPHLTSGGEFF
- | TRBV2 | CASSLGRGYTF
many | TRBV7-2 | CASSLTGGQETQYF
- | TRBV4-1 | CASSPRQAGELFF
- | TRBV5-1 | CASSLGGSSNTGELFF
- | TRBV4-2 | CASSQGGLGVDNEQFF
- | TRBV4-2 | CASSQLAGANNEQFF
- | TRBV30 | CAAPGRSSTDTQYF
few | TRBV10-3 | CAIMRTRESGETQYF
- | TRBV18 | CASSQGPGTGASRQFF
medium-sized | TRBV6-4 | CASSGTGGTGELFF
- | TRBV10-2 | CASSDRGQPQHF
- | TRBV6-5 | CASSLGQRAEAFF
- | TRBV6-5 | CASSGRISYEQYF
many | TRBV28 | CASSSLRGARETQYF
- | TRBV5-1 | CASSLDRTGAGNYGYTF
- | TRBV5-1 | CASGERGEADTQYF
- | TRBV19 | CASRRGEGEAFF
- | TRBV7-3 | CASSLKGAPNEKLFF
once | TRBV6-5 | CASSYASWARDTQYF
- | TRBV28 | CASSLRSGGTEAFF
- | TRBV5-4 | CASSTALSTDTQYF
- | TRBV5-5 | CASSLGPRTGMNTEAFF
- | TRBV10-1 | CAPGTKNTGELFF
once | TRBV5-8 | CASSLRTLNEKLFF
- | TRBV7-2 | CASSLGGFGTDTQYF
- | TRBV11-3 | CASSSRTGGPEAFF
- | TRBV5-3 | CARSLAGNYGYTF
- | TRBV7-3 | CASTLGGAADTQYF
- | TRBV5-1 | CASSLVGSGETQYF
- | TRBV15 | CATSRDLSPTYEQYF
- | TRBV5-1 | CASSLAVGQGAGELFF
many | TRBV18 | CASSRGLAGDDEQYF
- | TRBV9 | CASSAHDRPLDYGYTF
- | TRBV20-1 | CSASGTSTEAFF
- | TRBV19 | CASSGGVSTDTQYF
- | TRBV5-1 | CASSLGGQGSQETQYF
once | TRBV5-4 | CASSKKTGADTQYF
- | TRBV24-1 | CATHPGRGGPFYGYTF
- | TRBV3-1/TRBV3-2 | CASSHSDRGPYGYTF
once | TRBV5-1 | CASSSPGTGALGGYTF
- | TRBV3-1/TRBV3-2 | CASSQVGGGQETQYF
- | TRBV19 | CASSIGGTETYEQYF
- | TRBV5-6 | CASSPTQTNYGYTF
- | TRBV19 | CASSAHTGYQPQHF